These 20 T cell receptor beta chains were all obtained from the same sample, sequenced in a study of CD8 T cells in Susac syndrome. The RNA, about 0.5 to 1 ug, was put through reverse transcription using random hexamers. MiXCR was run by TCRdb on the immunoSEQ multiplex PCR reads, yielding one entry per CDR3 protein. Of under 300,000 distinct CDR3 sequences in the sample, less than 96% were seen once. The material sequenced was CD4+ T cells from PBMCs. All receptors come from a human donor with Susac syndrome.

V is TRBV12-3 or TRBV12-4 and J is TRBJ2-1; no clear D. V lost 4 bases, J lost 5 bases, and 9 bases lay in between. There are 13 residues in the CDR3. DNA of the CDR3: TGTGCCAGCAGTTCCCGACCTGACAATGAGCAGTTCTTC. Its protein is CASSSRPDNEQFF.

The chain employs TRBV11-3 and TRBJ2-2, with a tentative D call TRBD2 (5 bases). Germline assignment: CDR1 SGHNT and CDR2 YENEEA. This CDR3 spans 14 amino acids. Trimming pared 5 bases from V and 5 bases from J, leaving 12 bases between. The CDR3 spells CASSVDPGTGELFF. In DNA form, the CDR3 reads TGTGCCAGCAGCGTCGACCCGGGAACCGGGGAGCTGTTTTTT. The full variable domain, rest sourced from reference TRBV11-3 and TRBJ2-2, is EAGVVQSPRYKIIEKKQPVAFWCNPISGHNTLYWYLQNLGQGPELLIRYENEEAVDDSQLPKDRFSAERLKGVDSTLKIQPAELGDSAVYLCASSVDPGTGELFFGEGSRLTVL.

The chain combines TRBV30 with TRBJ1-5; a possible D gene is TRBD1 (5 bases). Per the germline V gene, CDR1 is GTSNPN and CDR2 is SVGIG (reference sequence). V was pared by 3 bases and J by 4 bases, with 13 bases between. The CDR3 runs to 14 residues. CDR3 coding DNA: TGTGCCTGGAGGGGGCCCAAGGGAAATCAGCCCCAGCATTTT. Translation: CAWRGPKGNQPQHF.

In the case of this clonotype: At one end the junction does not follow the germline gene, possibly because of a read error. This chain connects TRBV28 to TRBJ1-1; 12 nucleotides agree with TRBD1. This CDR3 is 10 amino acids long. Germline loops: CDR1 MDHEN, CDR2 SYDVKM. The CDR3 loop is CGTGGPKTFF. CDR3 coding DNA: TGCGGGACAGGGGGCCCCAAAACTTTCTTT.

This clonotype has just one count. The chain recombines TRBV20-1 with TRBJ1-2; no firm D call. V was trimmed by 3 bases and J by 1 base, leaving 6 bases between them. The length of the CDR3 is 12 residues. Germline V gives CDR1 DFQATT, CDR2 SNEGSKA (reference sequence). CDR3 sequence reads: CSARHNNYGYTF. The CDR3 region has the DNA TGCAGTGCTAGGCACAATAACTATGGCTACACCTTC.

The chain is built from TRBV30 and TRBJ2-3; 9 positions match TRBD2. Trimming cost V 4 bases and J 6 bases; bases outside gene matches: 2. Germline V CDR1 and CDR2: GTSNPN, SVGIG (reference sequence). The CDR3 extends over 12 amino acids. CDR3 in DNA: TGTGCCTGGAATGCGGGAGGGGATACGCAGTATTTT. Its protein is CAWNAGGDTQYF.

The genes are TRBV30 and TRBJ2-7, with D uncertain. V lost 5 bases to trimming and J lost 3 bases, with 8 bases between them. The CDR3 totals 11 residues. Germline CDR1 reads GTSNPN; CDR2 reads SVGIG (reference sequence). The CDR3 bases are TGTGCCTGGGGGGTGAACTACGAGCAGTACTTC. Its translation is CAWGVNYEQYF.

The chain employs TRBV12-3 or TRBV12-4 and TRBJ1-4; D ambiguous. V lost 2 bases and J lost 3, with 10 bases in between. This CDR3 spans 15 amino acids. CDR3 residues: CASSLHPMANEKLFF. CDR3 sequence (DNA): TGTGCCAGCAGTTTACACCCGATGGCTAATGAAAAACTGTTTTTT.

V usage is TRBV20-1 and J usage is TRBJ2-5; 7 bases line up with TRBD2. Trimming at V came to 3 bases and at J to 0 bases, leaving 7 bases not matched to a gene. From germline, CDR1 is DFQATT and CDR2 SNEGSKA (reference sequence). The CDR3 covers 15 residues. CDR3 coding DNA: TGCAGTGCTAGGGGTAGGGAGGGGTACCAAGAGACCCAGTACTTC. Translated, it gives CSARGREGYQETQYF.

The genes are TRBV3-1 and TRBJ1-1; D call uncertain. With 5 bases removed from V and 8 bases from J, the gap between germline ends came to 9 bases. The length of the CDR3 is 11 residues. Germline CDR1 and CDR2: LGHDT and YNNKEL (reference sequence). The chain's CDR3 is CASSDRTEAFF. The CDR3 bases are TGTGCCAGCAGCGATCGGACGGAAGCTTTCTTT.

The chain links TRBV29-1 to TRBJ2-2; TRBD2 is a possible D gene (6 bases). The CDR3 loop spans 11 amino acids. Trimming took off 6 bases at V and 5 bases at J, with 7 bases between the two ends. Germline V gene sequence: CDR1 SQVTM, CDR2 ANQGSEA. CDR3 DNA: TGCAGCGTGAGCGGGACCGGGGAGCTGTTTTTT. This translates into CSVSGTGELFF.

This sequence joins TRBV27 and TRBJ2-7; D is uncertain. V was cut by 1 base and J by 5 bases, with 12 bases left in between. The CDR3 extends over 14 amino acids. Germline lookup yields CDR1 MNHEY and CDR2 SMNVEV (reference sequence). The CDR3 coding sequence is TGTGCCAGCAGTTTATTGGCAGCTTTGGACGAGCAGTACTTC. Its translation: CASSLLAALDEQYF.

DNA for the CDR3: TGTGCCAGCAGCTTAGTAGCGGGAGGGCCTAGGTATGAGCAGTTCTTC. Encoded protein: CASSLVAGGPRYEQFF. The chain couples TRBV11-3 to TRBJ2-1, with TRBD2 identical over 11 bases. Germline CDR1 is SGHNT and CDR2 is YENEEA. The V gene end was trimmed by 1 base and the J gene end by 8 bases; junction bases not matched to a gene: 7. The CDR3 has 16 residues.

This chain links TRBV9 with TRBJ1-1; D is ambiguous. Trimming removed 0 bases from V and 4 bases from J, with 10 bases in between. CDR3 length equals 14 residues. Germline assignment: CDR1 SGDLS and CDR2 YYNGEE. Written as DNA, the CDR3 is TGTGCCAGCAGCGTAGCTAGTCGGAGCACTGAAGCTTTCTTT. Its translation is CASSVASRSTEAFF.

The chain employs TRBV28 and TRBJ2-5; D ambiguous. V was clipped by 2 bases and J by 9 bases, with 10 bases between them. Germline CDR1 reads MDHEN; CDR2 reads SYDVKM. CDR3 length: 12 amino acids. CDR3 DNA sequence: TGTGCCAGCAGTTTACTTACTGGGGCCCAGTACTTC. Encoded protein: CASSLLTGAQYF.

The DNA for the CDR3 is TGTGCTAGCGGGGGGGGGAACACCGGGGAGCTGTTTTTT. Amino acids: CASGGGNTGELFF. J is TRBJ2-2 and V is TRBV7-7, with 11 bases matching TRBD2. The CDR3 length is 13 residues. CDR1 is SSHAT, CDR2 FNYEAQ, per germline (reference sequence).

The chain uses TRBV6-1 and TRBJ2-7; TRBD2 matches at 10 bases. This CDR3 is built from 14 residues. The V segment lost 2 bases and the J segment 2 bases; nucleotides outside the gene matches: 0. In germline, CDR1 is MNHNS, CDR2 SASEGT. The CDR3 here is CASSELAGAYEQYF. CDR3 bases: TGTGCCAGCAGTGAACTAGCGGGAGCCTACGAGCAGTACTTC.

The rearrangement joins TRBV7-8 to TRBJ2-3; D is perhaps TRBD1 or TRBD2 (6 bases each). Between the trimmed V and J ends, which lost 6 bases and 4 bases, there was a span of 14 bases. The germline CDR1 and CDR2 sequences are SGHVS and FQNEAQ. The CDR3 extends over 14 amino acids. This CDR3 reads CASRPVGGSDTQYF. For the CDR3, the DNA is TGTGCCAGCAGACCGGTGGGGGGCTCAGATACGCAGTATTTT.

V is TRBV20-1 and J is TRBJ2-5; D possibly corresponds to TRBD2 (5 bases). Germline loops: CDR1 DFQATT, CDR2 SNEGSKA (reference sequence). Trimming left V 4 bases short and J 5 bases short, with 17 bases between. This CDR3 is 14 amino acids long. The CDR3 loop reads CSAIGLQEVETQYF. The CDR3 DNA sequence: TGCAGTGCTATAGGACTCCAAGAAGTGGAGACCCAGTACTTC.

The gene calls are TRBV20-1 and TRBJ2-3; 14 nucleotides agree with TRBD2. The CDR3 has 16 residues. V lost 2 bases to trimming and J lost 7 bases; unmatched junction nucleotides: 8. Germline V lookup: CDR1 DFQATT, CDR2 SNEGSKA (reference sequence). The CDR3 is CSARRGGTSGSYTQYF. The CDR3 DNA is TGCAGTGCTAGAAGAGGGGGGACTAGCGGGAGCTATACGCAGTATTTT.